Shown below are 3 T cell receptor beta chains from a single sample sequenced in a study of blood T cell repertoires in COVID-19. Assay: immunoSEQ multiplex PCR; the TCRdb copy retains only in-frame clones and omits some. This repertoire shows about 59,000 clones, about 85% found once; its top ten account for 3.5%. Material: peripheral blood. Receptors were obtained from a woman aged 80 or over with acute or convalescent COVID-19.

This clone was observed once. CDR3 loop: CASSQTSVGKNIQYF. CDR3 coding DNA: TGTGCCAGCAGCCAGACTAGCGTTGGCAAAAACATTCAGTACTTC. This chain links TRBV28 with TRBJ2-4; 8 bases are a match to TRBD2. V lost 6 bases to trimming and J lost 3 bases; unmatched junction nucleotides: 7. Germline CDR1 and CDR2: MDHEN and SYDVKM. The CDR3 runs to 15 residues.

The chain links TRBV6-5 to TRBJ2-3; possibly TRBD2 for D (5 bases). This CDR3 spans 13 amino acids. Germline-derived CDR1 and CDR2 are MNHEY and SVGAGI. DNA of the CDR3: TGTGGGAGGACCCCCGCTAGCACAGATACGCAGTATTTT. It translates to CGRTPASTDTQYF.

The chain combines TRBV19 with TRBJ1-1, with no clear D. Trimming took off 7 bases at V and 1 base at J, with 13 bases between the two ends. From germline, CDR1 is LNHDA and CDR2 SQIVND (reference sequence). The CDR3 is 14 amino acids. CDR3 DNA: TGTGCCAGTAAAAATAGGCGGGAGAACACTGAAGCTTTCTTT. It translates to CASKNRRENTEAFF.